The T cell receptor beta chain under discussion was sequenced for a study of cytomegalovirus exposure and HLA in healthy donors. In regard to this clone: Its antigen is currently unknown.

Study-wide findings and caveats: It was taken for granted in presence/absence analyses that sequencing depth across donors was roughly uniform.

13 Jbeta primers and 60 Vbeta primers were used for the PCR. Assay used: immunoSEQ multiplex PCR; TCRdb lists only in-frame clones, some missing. The repertoire consists of roughly 190,000 clones, with roughly 70% occurring once and the leading ten covering 1.5% to 2%. Sequenced material: PBMCs. The sequence was obtained from a woman in her twenties or thirties in good health and CMV-seronegative.

CDR3 coding DNA: TGTGCCAGTAATCCTACAGGGTCCTACAATGAGCAGTTCTTC. As protein: CASNPTGSYNEQFF. The genes are TRBV19 and TRBJ2-1; weak D call: TRBD1 (6 bases). This CDR3 has 14 amino acids. Trimming stripped 7 bases from V and 1 base from J, with 11 bases between. The V gene's germline CDR1 is LNHDA and CDR2 SQIVND (reference sequence).